This TCR beta chain was sequenced during a study of regulatory T cells in long-lasting Graves disease. Trimming at V came to 6 bases and at J to 1 base, leaving 3 bases not matched to a gene. In germline, CDR1 is MDHEN, CDR2 SYDVKM. The length of the CDR3 is 14 residues. The time point here: persistent/refractory GD, antithyroid drugs over 5 years with positive TRAb. The TCR library was made from RNA extracted from PBMCs. Ten or more counts support this clonotype. TCR beta libraries were built with iRepertoire HTBI primers and Arm-PCR of CDR3 regions. MiXCR, applied by TCRdb to the multiplex PCR reads, yields one record per CDR3 protein. The data show a few hundred thousand distinct CDR3 sequences, 20% to 25% seen once.

This sequence was found in a female donor with Graves disease. The chain recombines TRBV28 with TRBJ2-5; TRBD2 matches at 9 bases. This sample comprised peripheral blood mononuclear cells (PBMCs), obtained when the disease was refractory, from a patient treated with antithyroid drugs. CDR3 protein: CASRTSGPQETQYF. The CDR3 DNA sequence: TGTGCCAGCAGAACTAGCGGGCCCCAAGAGACCCAGTACTTC.